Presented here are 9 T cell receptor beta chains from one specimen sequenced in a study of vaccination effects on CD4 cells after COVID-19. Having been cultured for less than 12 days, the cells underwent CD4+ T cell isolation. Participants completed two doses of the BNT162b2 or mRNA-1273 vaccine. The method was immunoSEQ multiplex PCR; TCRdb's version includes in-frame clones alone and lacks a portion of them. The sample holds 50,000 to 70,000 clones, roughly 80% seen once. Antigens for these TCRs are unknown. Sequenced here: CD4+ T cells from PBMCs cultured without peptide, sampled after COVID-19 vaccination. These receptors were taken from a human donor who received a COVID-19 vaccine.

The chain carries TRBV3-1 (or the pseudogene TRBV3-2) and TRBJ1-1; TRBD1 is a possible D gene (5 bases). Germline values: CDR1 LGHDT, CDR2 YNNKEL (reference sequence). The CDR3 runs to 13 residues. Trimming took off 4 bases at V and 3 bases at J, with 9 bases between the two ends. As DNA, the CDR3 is TGTGCCAGCAGCCCCCGGGGGGACACTGAAGCTTTCTTT. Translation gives CASSPRGDTEAFF.

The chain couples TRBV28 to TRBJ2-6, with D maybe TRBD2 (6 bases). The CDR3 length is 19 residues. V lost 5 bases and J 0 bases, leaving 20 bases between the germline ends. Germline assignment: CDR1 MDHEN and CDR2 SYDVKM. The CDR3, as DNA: TGTGCCAGCAGTCCTTTCCCCGGGACGGGACTCTCTGGGGCCAACGTCCTGACTTTC. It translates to CASSPFPGTGLSGANVLTF.

The CDR3 DNA sequence: TGTGCCAGCAGTGACTCGGTCATACCCTACGAGCAGTACGTC. Its protein is CASSDSVIPYEQYV. The chain combines TRBV6-5 with TRBJ2-7; no clear D gene. Germline values: CDR1 MNHEY, CDR2 SVGAGI. This CDR3 comprises 14 residues.

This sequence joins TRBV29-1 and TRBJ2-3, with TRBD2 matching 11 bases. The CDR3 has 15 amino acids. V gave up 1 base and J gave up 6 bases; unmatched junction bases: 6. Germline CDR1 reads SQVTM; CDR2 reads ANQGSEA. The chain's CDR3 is CSVEGLAGGRDTQYF. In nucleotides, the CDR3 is TGCAGCGTTGAAGGCCTAGCGGGGGGCAGGGATACGCAGTATTTT.

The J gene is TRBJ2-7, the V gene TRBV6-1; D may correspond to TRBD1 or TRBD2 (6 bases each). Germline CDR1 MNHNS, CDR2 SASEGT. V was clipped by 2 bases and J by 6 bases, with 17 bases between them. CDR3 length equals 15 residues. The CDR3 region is CASSETFGGRTEQYV. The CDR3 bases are TGTGCCAGCAGTGAAACGTTTGGGGGGCGCACCGAGCAGTACGTC.

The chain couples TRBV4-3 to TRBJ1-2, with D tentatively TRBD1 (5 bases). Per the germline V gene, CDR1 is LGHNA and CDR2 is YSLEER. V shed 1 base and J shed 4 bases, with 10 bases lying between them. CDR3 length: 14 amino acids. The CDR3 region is CASSQVEGPYGYTF. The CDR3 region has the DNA TGCGCCAGCAGCCAAGTAGAGGGGCCCTATGGCTACACCTTC.

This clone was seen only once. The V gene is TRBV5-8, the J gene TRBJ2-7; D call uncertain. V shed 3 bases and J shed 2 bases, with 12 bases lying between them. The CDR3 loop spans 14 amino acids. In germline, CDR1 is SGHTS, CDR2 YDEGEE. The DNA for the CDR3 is TGTGCCAGCAGCTGGATTACTGAACCCTACGAGCAGTACGTC. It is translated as CASSWITEPYEQYV.

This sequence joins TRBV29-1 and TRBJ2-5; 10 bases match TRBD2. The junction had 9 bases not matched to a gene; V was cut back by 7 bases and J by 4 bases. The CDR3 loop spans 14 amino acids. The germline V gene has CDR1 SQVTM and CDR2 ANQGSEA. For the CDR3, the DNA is TGCAGCGCCCACGGGACTAGCGAAGGAGAGACCCAGTACTTC. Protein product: CSAHGTSEGETQYF.

Here the CDR3 reads CASSWGGVQFF. DNA for the CDR3: TGTGCCAGCAGTTGGGGGGGCGTGCAGTTCTTC. This chain joins TRBV6-5 and TRBJ2-1, with D perhaps matching TRBD2 (7 bases). CDR1 and CDR2 (germline): MNHEY, SVGAGI. The CDR3 is made up of 11 amino acids. V shed 4 bases and J shed 12 bases, with 10 bases lying between them.